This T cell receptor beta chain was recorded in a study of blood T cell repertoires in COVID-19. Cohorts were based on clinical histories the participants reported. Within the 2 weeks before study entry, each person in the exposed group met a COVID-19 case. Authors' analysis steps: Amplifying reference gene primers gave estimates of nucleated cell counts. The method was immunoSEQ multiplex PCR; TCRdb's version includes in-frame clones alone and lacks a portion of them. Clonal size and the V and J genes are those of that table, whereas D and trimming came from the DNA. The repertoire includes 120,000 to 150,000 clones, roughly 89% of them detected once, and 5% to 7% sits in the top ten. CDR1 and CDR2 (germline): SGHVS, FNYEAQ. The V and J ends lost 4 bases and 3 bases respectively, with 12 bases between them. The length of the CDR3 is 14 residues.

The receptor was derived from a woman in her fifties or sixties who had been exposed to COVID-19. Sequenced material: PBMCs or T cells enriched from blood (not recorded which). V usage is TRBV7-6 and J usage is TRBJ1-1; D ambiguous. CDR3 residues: CASSSTTGYTEAFF. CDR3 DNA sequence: TGTGCCAGCAGCTCCACAACCGGGTACACTGAAGCTTTCTTT.